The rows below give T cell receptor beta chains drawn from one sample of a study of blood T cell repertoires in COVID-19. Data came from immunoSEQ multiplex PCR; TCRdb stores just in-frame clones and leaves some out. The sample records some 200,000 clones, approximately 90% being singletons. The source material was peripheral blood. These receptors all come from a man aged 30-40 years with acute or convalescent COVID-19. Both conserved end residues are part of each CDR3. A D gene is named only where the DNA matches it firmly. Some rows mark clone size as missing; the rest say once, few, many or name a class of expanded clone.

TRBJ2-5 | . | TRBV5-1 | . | TGCGCCAGCTCTCAGGGAGGAGAGACCCAGTACTTC | CASSQGGETQYF
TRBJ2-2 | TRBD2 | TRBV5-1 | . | TGCGCCAGCAGCTTGGGAGACACTAGCGGAACCGGGGAGCTGTTTTTT | CASSLGDTSGTGELFF
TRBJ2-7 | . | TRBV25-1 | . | TGTGCCAGCAGTGAGTCGGGGAAAAATCTCGAGCAGTACTTC | CASSESGKNLEQYF
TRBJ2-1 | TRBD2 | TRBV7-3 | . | TGTGCCAGCAGCTTGCAAGGACTAGTGCAACCTGAGCAGTTCTTC | CASSLQGLVQPEQFF
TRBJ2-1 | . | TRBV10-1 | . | TGCGCCAGCAGCCCCAGGGTCGGGGGAAGCTACAATGAGCAGTTCTTC | CASSPRVGGSYNEQFF
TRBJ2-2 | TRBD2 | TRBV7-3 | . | TGTGCCAGCAGCTTAAGCCCAGCGGGAGGGCCTCGGGGCGGGGAGCTGTTTTTT | CASSLSPAGGPRGGELFF
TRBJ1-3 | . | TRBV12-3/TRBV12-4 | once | TGTGCCTCCCAAACAGACGGAAACACCATATATTTT | CASQTDGNTIYF
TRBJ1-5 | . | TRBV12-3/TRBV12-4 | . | TGTGCCAGTAACAGGGTCGGCAATCAGCCCCAGCATTTT | CASNRVGNQPQHF
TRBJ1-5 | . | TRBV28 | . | TGTGCCAGCAGGAGCGGCGGCGGGACGCCCCAGCATTTT | CASRSGGGTPQHF
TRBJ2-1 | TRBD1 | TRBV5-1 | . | TGCGCCAGCAGCTTGGGACAGGGTGATGGTGAGCAGTTCTTC | CASSLGQGDGEQFF
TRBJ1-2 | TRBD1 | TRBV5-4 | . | TGTGCCAGCAGCCCGCCAATTCGACAGGGGGTCACCTATGGCTACACCTTC | CASSPPIRQGVTYGYTF
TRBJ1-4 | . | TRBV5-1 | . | TGCGCCAGCAGCTTGACAGGGAGCGGTGAAAAACTGTTTTTT | CASSLTGSGEKLFF
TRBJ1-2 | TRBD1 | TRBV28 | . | TGTGCCAGCAGGGACCAGGGGGTGGTAAATGGCTACACCTTC | CASRDQGVVNGYTF
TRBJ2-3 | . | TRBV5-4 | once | TGTGCCAGCAGCCCGGGTCTCGAGACAGATACGCAGTATTTT | CASSPGLETDTQYF
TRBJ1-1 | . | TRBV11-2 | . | TGTGCCAGCAGTTGGTCGGGGACTGAAGCTTTCTTT | CASSWSGTEAFF
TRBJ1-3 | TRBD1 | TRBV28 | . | TGTGCCAGCAGGGTAACAGGGGTCGGAAACACCATATATTTT | CASRVTGVGNTIYF
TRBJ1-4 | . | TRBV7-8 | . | TGTGCCAGCAGCTCCACCCGGGTGAGAATCACTGAAAAACTGTTTTTT | CASSSTRVRITEKLFF
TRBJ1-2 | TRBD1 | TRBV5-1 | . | TGCGCCAGCAGCTTGCCGGGACAGGCGGATGGCTACACCTTC | CASSLPGQADGYTF
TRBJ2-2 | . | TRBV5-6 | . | TGTGCCAGCAGCTTCTGGGGGGCCGGGGAGCTGTTTTTT | CASSFWGAGELFF
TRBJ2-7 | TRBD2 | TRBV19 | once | TGTGCCAGTAGTATAGACGGTAGCGGGGCTACCTACGAGCAGTACTTC | CASSIDGSGATYEQYF
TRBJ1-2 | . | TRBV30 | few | TGTGCCTGGTCCATACCCCCCCCGCATCGGTTTGGCTACACCTTC | CAWSIPPPHRFGYTF
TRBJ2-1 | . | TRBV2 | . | TGTGCCACCTCGGGCGAGCGGCCCTACAATGAGCAGTTCTTC | CATSGERPYNEQFF
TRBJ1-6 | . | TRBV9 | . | TGTGCCAGCAGCGTAGAGTCCCGCAGGGGTAATTCACCCCTCCACTTT | CASSVESRRGNSPLHF
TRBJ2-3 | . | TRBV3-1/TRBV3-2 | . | TGTGCCAGCAGCCAAGGACTAGGGGGCCTGGGCACAGATACGCAGTATTTT | CASSQGLGGLGTDTQYF
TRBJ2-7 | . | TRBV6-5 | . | TGTGCCAGCAGTTACTCAGACAGATCCTACGAGCAGTACTTC | CASSYSDRSYEQYF
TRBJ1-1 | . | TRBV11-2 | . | TGTGCCAGCAGCTTATGGCTCACTGAAGCTTTCTTT | CASSLWLTEAFF
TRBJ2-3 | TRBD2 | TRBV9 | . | TGTGCCAGCAGCCCTAGGGGAAGACTAGCGGGAGTCGGAGATACGCAGTATTTT | CASSPRGRLAGVGDTQYF
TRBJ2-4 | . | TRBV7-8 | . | TGTGCCAGCAGCGAGACAGGTTTTTGGGTCAAAAACATTCAGTACTTC | CASSETGFWVKNIQYF
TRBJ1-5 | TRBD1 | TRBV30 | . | TGTGCCTGGAGTACAGGGGGGAGCAATCAGCCCCAGCATTTT | CAWSTGGSNQPQHF
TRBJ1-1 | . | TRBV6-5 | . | TGTGCCAGCAGTCCCCTAGGGGCGAACACTGAAGCTTTCTTT | CASSPLGANTEAFF
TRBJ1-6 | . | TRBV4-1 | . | TGCGCCAGCAGCCAAGAGCGGGTTCACCCCCTCCACTTT | CASSQERVHPLHF
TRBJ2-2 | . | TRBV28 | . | TGTGCCAGCAGAGGGAGTGAGAACACCGGGGAGCTGTTTTTT | CASRGSENTGELFF
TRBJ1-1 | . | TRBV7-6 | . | TGTGCCAGCAGCTTAAACACGGGCACTGAAGCTTTCTTT | CASSLNTGTEAFF
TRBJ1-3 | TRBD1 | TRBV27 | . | TGTGCCAGCAGTTTATCCGGGCCTTGGGGGTTGACAGGGAGTAGATACACCATATATTTT | CASSLSGPWGLTGSRYTIYF
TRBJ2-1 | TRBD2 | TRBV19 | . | TGTGCCAGTAGTAGCCTAGCGGGAAATGAGCAGTTCTTC | CASSSLAGNEQFF
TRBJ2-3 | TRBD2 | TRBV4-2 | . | TGTGCCAGCAGCCAAGACGGACTAGCGGGGGGGCGGGATACGCAGTATTTT | CASSQDGLAGGRDTQYF
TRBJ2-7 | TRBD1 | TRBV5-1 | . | TGCGCCAGCAGCTTGGGAGATTGGACAGGGACGAGAAACGAGCAGTACTTC | CASSLGDWTGTRNEQYF
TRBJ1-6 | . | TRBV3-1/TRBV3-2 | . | TGTGCCAGCAGCCAAAGTACAGCTTATTCACCCCTCCACTTT | CASSQSTAYSPLHF
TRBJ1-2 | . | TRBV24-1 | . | TGTGCCACCAGTGTGGCAGCTAACTATGGCTACACCTTC | CATSVAANYGYTF
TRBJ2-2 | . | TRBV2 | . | TGTGCCAGCAGGTGGCTGATCACCGGGGAGCTGTTTTTT | CASRWLITGELFF
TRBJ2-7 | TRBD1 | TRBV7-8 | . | TGTGCCAGCAGCCCTTGGGACAGTCCCTACGAGCAGTACTTC | CASSPWDSPYEQYF
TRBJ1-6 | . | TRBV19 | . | TGTGCCAGTAGTGCCGCGACCCGCGGTAATTCACCCCTCCACTTT | CASSAATRGNSPLHF
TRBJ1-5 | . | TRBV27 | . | TGTGCCACCTCCCGGTATAGCAATCAGCCCCAGCATTTT | CATSRYSNQPQHF
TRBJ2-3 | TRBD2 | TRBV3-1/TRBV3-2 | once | TGTGCCAGCAGCCAAGGGAGTCTAGCGGGGGTGACAGATACGCAGTATTTT | CASSQGSLAGVTDTQYF
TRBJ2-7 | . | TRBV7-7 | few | TGTGCTAGCAGACCGTACTCCGTCCAGACAACCTACGAGCAGTACTTC | CASRPYSVQTTYEQYF
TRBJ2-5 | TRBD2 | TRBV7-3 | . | TGTGCCAGCAGCGCAGGGACTAGCGGGTTGAAGGGGGAGACCCAGTACTTC | CASSAGTSGLKGETQYF
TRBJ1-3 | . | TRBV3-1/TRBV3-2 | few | TGTGCCAGCAGCCAAGTAGGGAGCTCTGGAAACACCATATATTTT | CASSQVGSSGNTIYF
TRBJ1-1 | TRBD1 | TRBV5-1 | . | TGCGCCAGCAGCTTATCGACAGGGTGGGACACTGAAGCTTTCTTT | CASSLSTGWDTEAFF
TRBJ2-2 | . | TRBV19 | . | TGTGCCAGTAGTATTACCCTGAACAGCGGGGAGCTGTTTTTT | CASSITLNSGELFF
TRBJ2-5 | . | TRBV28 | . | TGTGCCAGCAGCCCCACAGGGGAGACCCAGTACTTC | CASSPTGETQYF
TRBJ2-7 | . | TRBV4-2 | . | TGTGCCAGCAGCCAAGAGGTAAGGCGGGGAACCTACGAGCAGTACTTC | CASSQEVRRGTYEQYF
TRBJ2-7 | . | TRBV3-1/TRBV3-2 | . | TGTGCCAGCAGCCCAGGCCCGCGCGGGGGCCTGCCTGAGCAGTACTTC | CASSPGPRGGLPEQYF
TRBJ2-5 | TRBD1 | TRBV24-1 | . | TGTGCCACCAGTGACCCCAAATACCTAGGACAGGGGAAAGAGACCCAGTACTTC | CATSDPKYLGQGKETQYF